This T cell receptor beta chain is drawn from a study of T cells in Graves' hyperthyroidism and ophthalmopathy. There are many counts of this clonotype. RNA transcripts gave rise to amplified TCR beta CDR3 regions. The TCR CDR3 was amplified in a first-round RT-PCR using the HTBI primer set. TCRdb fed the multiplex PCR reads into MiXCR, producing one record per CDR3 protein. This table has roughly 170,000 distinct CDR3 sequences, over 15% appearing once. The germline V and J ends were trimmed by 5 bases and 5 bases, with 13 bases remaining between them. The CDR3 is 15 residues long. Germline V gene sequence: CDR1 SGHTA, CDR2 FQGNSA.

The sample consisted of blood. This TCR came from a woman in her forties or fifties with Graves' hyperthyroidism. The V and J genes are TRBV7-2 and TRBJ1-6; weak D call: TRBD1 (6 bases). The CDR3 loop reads CASSKGVLHNSPLHF. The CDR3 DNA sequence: TGTGCCAGCAGCAAGGGGGTCCTTCATAATTCACCCCTCCACTTT.